These 4 T cell receptor beta chains originate from one sample sequenced in a study of T cell changes during pregnancy in multiple sclerosis. The table came from immunoSEQ multiplex PCR; TCRdb's copy has only in-frame clones and leaves some out. The sample has roughly 56,000 clones; over 75% are singletons. The sequencing here drew on peripheral blood, taken in the first trimester of pregnancy. These receptors all come from a female donor with multiple sclerosis, enrolled in a pregnancy study.

The J gene is TRBJ1-2, the V gene TRBV29-1, with D hard to call. Trimming removed 4 bases from V and 4 bases from J, with 19 bases in between. This CDR3 region has 15 residues. Germline CDR1 reads SQVTM; CDR2 reads ANQGSEA. The chain's CDR3 is CSVAQGGVSGYGYTF. CDR3 nucleotides: TGCAGCGTTGCCCAAGGCGGGGTAAGCGGCTATGGCTACACCTTC.

This chain uses TRBV5-1 with TRBJ2-7, with 8 bases that match TRBD1. The CDR3 runs to 17 residues. V shed 2 bases and J 4 bases; nucleotides not matched to a gene: 14. The germline V gene has CDR1 SGHRS and CDR2 YFSETQ. DNA for the CDR3: TGCGCCAGCAGCTTCCCGACAGGGGAGATAGGACTTTACGAGCAGTACTTC. It is translated as CASSFPTGEIGLYEQYF.

CDR3 protein: CASSFLSGGWNEQFF. In DNA form, the CDR3 reads TGCGCCAGCAGCTTTCTTAGCGGGGGGTGGAATGAGCAGTTCTTC. J is TRBJ2-1 and V is TRBV5-1, with 10 bases lining up with TRBD2. The CDR3 is 15 residues long. Germline values: CDR1 SGHRS, CDR2 YFSETQ. Losses at the gene ends were 2 bases for V and 7 bases for J; bases not matched to a gene: 6.

The chain couples TRBV13 to TRBJ2-7, with 7 bases aligning to TRBD2. Per germline, CDR1 PRHDT and CDR2 FYEKMQ (reference sequence). The CDR3 extends over 17 amino acids. V lost 4 bases and J lost 2; bases outside the gene matches: 14. This chain's CDR3 is CASSSPDGGRIAYEQYF. The CDR3 nucleotides read TGTGCCAGCAGCTCCCCAGACGGGGGGAGAATAGCCTACGAGCAGTACTTC.